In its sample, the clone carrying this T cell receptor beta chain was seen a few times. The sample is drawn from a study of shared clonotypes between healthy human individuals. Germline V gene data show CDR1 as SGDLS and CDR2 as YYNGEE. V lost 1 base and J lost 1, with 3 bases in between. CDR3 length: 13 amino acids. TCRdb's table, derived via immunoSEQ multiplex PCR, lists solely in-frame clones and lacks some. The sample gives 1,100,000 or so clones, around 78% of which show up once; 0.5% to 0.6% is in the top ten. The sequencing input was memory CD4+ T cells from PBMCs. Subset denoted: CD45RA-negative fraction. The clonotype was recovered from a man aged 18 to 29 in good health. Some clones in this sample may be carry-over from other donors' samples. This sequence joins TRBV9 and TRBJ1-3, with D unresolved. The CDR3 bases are TGTGCCAGCAGCGTACAGTCTGGAAACACCATATATTTT. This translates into CASSVQSGNTIYF.